In this sample, the clone carrying this T cell receptor (beta chain) turned up many times. Antigen unknown. These data belong to a study of T cells after yellow fever vaccination. General study results and limits: Abundant clonotypes from the bulk population could have been carried over as contaminants into FACS-sorted repertoires. It was a weaker secondary response, yet one that peaked faster, at day 5 versus 15.

V was clipped by 6 bases and J by 9 bases, with 13 bases between them. This CDR3 is 12 amino acids long. A single record per CDR3 protein comes from TCRdb applying MiXCR to the 5' RACE reads. The table includes 350,000 to 450,000 distinct CDR3 sequences, around 19% detected once. The sequences come from PBMCs, collected before the yellow fever booster vaccination. The V and J genes are TRBV12-3 or TRBV12-4 and TRBJ2-3; a possible D gene is TRBD2 (5 bases). The receptor was derived from a man aged 18 to 29 who received the YFV17D yellow fever vaccine. The CDR3 spells CASSPGVGTQYF. The CDR3 coding sequence is TGTGCCAGCAGCCCCGGGGTAGGAACGCAGTATTTT.